What follows are 6 T cell receptor beta chains derived from one specimen sequenced in a study of blood T cell repertoires in COVID-19. Data came from immunoSEQ multiplex PCR; TCRdb stores just in-frame clones and leaves some out. The table shows fewer than 200,000 clones, with 82% occurring only once. Material for sequencing was peripheral blood. The receptors shown here come from a woman aged 60-75 years with COVID-19, enrolled during active disease.

The chain has TRBV7-9 and TRBJ1-1; a weak D match, TRBD1 (6 bases). The ends were cut back, 3 bases at V and 6 bases at J, with 17 bases in the middle. Looked up from germline, CDR1 is SEHNR and CDR2 is FQNEAQ (reference sequence). The CDR3 is 15 amino acids. The CDR3 nucleotides are TGTGCCAGCAGCTTTGGGGAGAGTGACAGGTCTGAAGCTTTCTTT. This translates into CASSFGESDRSEAFF.

This clone showed up just a few times. The chain is built from TRBV3-1 (or the pseudogene TRBV3-2) and TRBJ2-1; D unclear. The ends were cut back, 4 bases at V and 0 bases at J, with 16 bases in the middle. This CDR3 spans 17 amino acids. CDR1 is LGHDT, CDR2 YNNKEL, per germline (reference sequence). The CDR3 protein is CASSPNPPGSSYNEQFF. CDR3 nucleotides: TGTGCCAGCAGCCCCAACCCCCCAGGAAGCTCCTACAATGAGCAGTTCTTC.

As concerns this clone: A junction end diverges from the germline sequence, so it may reflect a read error. The chain has TRBV18 and TRBJ2-5; 7 nucleotides agree with TRBD1. Germline V CDR1 and CDR2: KGHSH, LQKENI. The length of the CDR3 is 19 residues. The CDR3 coding sequence is TGTGCCAGCTCGCCACGCCACATTTATACCGGGACAGATCAAGAGACCCAGTACTTC. Its protein product is CASSPRHIYTGTDQETQYF. The full variable domain, completed using reference TRBV18 and TRBJ2-5, is NAGVMQNPRHLVRRRGQEARLRCSPMKGHSHVYWYRQLPEEGLKFMVYLQKENIIDESGMPKERFSAEFPKEGPSILRIQQVVRGDSAAYFCASSPRHIYTGTDQETQYFGPGTRLLVL.

V gene TRBV27 combines with J gene TRBJ2-1; TRBD2 is a possible D gene (6 bases). Looked up from germline, CDR1 is MNHEY and CDR2 is SMNVEV (reference sequence). Trimming pared 6 bases from V and 6 bases from J, leaving 9 bases between. This CDR3 has 12 residues. In DNA, the CDR3 is TGTGCCAGCAGATGGCGGGGCAATGAGCAGTTCTTC. It translates to CASRWRGNEQFF.

The chain has TRBV10-3 and TRBJ1-3; the match to TRBD1 covers 10 bases. Per the germline V gene, CDR1 is ENHRY and CDR2 is SYGVKD. The V and J ends lost 6 bases and 7 bases, in that order; junction bases with no gene match: 12. The CDR3 is 16 residues long. The CDR3 sequence: CAIRHPGQGQGNTIYF. CDR3 nucleotides: TGTGCCATCAGACACCCGGGACAGGGGCAGGGCAACACCATATATTTT.

The chain has TRBV7-2 and TRBJ2-7, with D tentatively TRBD2 (6 bases). V lost 4 bases and J 1 base, leaving 8 bases between the germline ends. In germline, CDR1 is SGHTA, CDR2 FQGNSA. This CDR3 has 13 residues. DNA for the CDR3: TGTGCCAGCAGCTCGACTAGTTCCTACGAGCAGTACTTC. Translation gives CASSSTSSYEQYF.